This T cell receptor (beta chain) is from a study of blood T cell repertoires in COVID-19. Clones were sequenced by immunoSEQ multiplex PCR, and TCRdb holds only the in-frame ones, with some missing. The sample holds approximately 120,000 clones, roughly 82% seen once. CDR1 and CDR2 from the germline V gene are LGHNA and YSLEER. The V and J ends lost 2 bases and 9 bases, in that order; junction bases with no gene match: 7. The CDR3 totals 14 residues. Material for sequencing was peripheral blood. The chain joins TRBV4-3 to TRBJ2-1; 7 positions match TRBD1. The receptor's source is a human donor in a cohort sampled during active COVID-19. CDR3 in amino acids: CASSQPSTGAEQFF. In DNA, the CDR3 is TGCGCCAGCAGCCAACCCTCTACAGGGGCTGAGCAGTTCTTC.